The clone carrying this T cell receptor beta chain was detected many times. This CDR3 comprises 15 residues. CDR1 is DFQATT, CDR2 SNEGSKA, per germline (reference sequence). Trimming took 3 bases from V and 4 from J, leaving 16 bases between them. TCRdb fed the multiplex PCR reads into MiXCR, producing one record per CDR3 protein. The sample records 130,000 or so distinct CDR3 sequences, 20% to 25% being singletons. The data belong to a study of breast tumors, draining lymph nodes, adjacent tissues. Breast cancer patients provided tissue from their axillary draining lymph nodes. The sequenced sample consisted of axillary lymph node tissue. This sequence originates from a female donor with breast cancer. Some clones in this sample may be carry-over from other donors' samples. This rearrangement joins TRBV20-1 to TRBJ2-1, with a tentative D call TRBD2 (6 bases). The CDR3: CSAREGEAEYNEQFF. In DNA form, the CDR3 reads TGCAGTGCTAGGGAGGGAGAAGCGGAGTACAATGAGCAGTTCTTC.